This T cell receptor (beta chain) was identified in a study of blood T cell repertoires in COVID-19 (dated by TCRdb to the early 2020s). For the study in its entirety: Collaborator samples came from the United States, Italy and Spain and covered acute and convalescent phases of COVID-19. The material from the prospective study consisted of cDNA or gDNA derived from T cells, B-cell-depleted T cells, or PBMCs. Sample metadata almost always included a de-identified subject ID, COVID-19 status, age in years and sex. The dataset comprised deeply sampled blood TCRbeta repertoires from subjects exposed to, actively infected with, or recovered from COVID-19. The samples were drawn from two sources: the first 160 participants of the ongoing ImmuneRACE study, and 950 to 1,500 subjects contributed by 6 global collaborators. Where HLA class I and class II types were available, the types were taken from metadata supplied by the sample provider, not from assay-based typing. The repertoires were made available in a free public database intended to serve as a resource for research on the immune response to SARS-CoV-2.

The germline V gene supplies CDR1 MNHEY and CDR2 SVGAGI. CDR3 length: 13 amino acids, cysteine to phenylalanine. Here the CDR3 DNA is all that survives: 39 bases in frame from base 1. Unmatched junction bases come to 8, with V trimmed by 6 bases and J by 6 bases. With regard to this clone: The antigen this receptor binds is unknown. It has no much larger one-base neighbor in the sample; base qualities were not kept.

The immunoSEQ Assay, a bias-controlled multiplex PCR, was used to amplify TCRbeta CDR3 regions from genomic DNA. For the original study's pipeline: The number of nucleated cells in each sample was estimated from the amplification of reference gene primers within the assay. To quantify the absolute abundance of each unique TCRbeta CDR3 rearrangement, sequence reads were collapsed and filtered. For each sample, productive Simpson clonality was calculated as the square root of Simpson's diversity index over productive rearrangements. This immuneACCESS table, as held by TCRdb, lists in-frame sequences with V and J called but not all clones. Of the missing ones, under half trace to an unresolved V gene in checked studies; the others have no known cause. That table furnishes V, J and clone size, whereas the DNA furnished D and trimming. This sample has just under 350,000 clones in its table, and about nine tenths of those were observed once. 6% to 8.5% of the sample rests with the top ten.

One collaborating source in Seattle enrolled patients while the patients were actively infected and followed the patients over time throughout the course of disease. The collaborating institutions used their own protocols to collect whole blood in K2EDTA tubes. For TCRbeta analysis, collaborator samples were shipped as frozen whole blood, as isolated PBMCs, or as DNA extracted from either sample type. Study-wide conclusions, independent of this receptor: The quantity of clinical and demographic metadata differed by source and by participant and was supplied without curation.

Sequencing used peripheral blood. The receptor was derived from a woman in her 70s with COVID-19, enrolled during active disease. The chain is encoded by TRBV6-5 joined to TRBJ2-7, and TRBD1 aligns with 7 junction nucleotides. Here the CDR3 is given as CASRSRGLLEQYF. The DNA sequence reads TGTGCCAGCAGGTCTAGGGGGCTCCTCGAGCAGTACTTC.